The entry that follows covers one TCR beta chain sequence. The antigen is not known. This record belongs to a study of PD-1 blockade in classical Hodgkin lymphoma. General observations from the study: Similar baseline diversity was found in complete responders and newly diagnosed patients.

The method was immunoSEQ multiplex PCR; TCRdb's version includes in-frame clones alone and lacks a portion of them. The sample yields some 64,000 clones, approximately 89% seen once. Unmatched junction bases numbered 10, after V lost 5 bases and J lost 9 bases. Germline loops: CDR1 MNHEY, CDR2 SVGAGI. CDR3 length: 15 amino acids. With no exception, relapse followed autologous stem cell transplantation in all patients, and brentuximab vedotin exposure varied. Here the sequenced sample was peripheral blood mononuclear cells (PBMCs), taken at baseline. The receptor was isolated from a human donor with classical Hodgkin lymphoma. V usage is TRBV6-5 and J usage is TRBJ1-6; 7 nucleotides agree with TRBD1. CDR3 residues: CASSRPTGPSSPLHF. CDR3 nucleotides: TGTGCCAGCAGTAGACCGACAGGGCCGAGTTCACCCCTCCACTTT.